The 18 T cell receptor beta chains below were found in one sample sequenced in a study of blood T cells in healthy people across ages. A second about 6 to 12 cycle PCR used barcoded and J-beta primers. TCRdb reprocessed the 5' RACE reads with MiXCR, giving one entry per CDR3 protein. The data contain hundreds of thousands of distinct CDR3 sequences, around 45% of them singletons. The sequenced material came from blood. These receptors came from a man between 60 and 75 years old in good health.

The chain couples TRBV12-3 or TRBV12-4 to TRBJ2-7, with 8 positions matching TRBD1. The CDR3 extends over 15 amino acids. After removal of 3 bases from V and 6 bases from J, the junction contained 10 bases not matched to a gene. The CDR3 coding sequence is TGTGCCAGCAGTTTGCCCGGCGGACAGGGCGTCGAGCAGTACTTC. The encoded protein is CASSLPGGQGVEQYF.

The rearrangement uses TRBV6-2 or TRBV6-3 and TRBJ2-6; D possibly corresponds to TRBD1 (6 bases). There are 15 residues in the CDR3. Trimming shortened V by 6 bases and J by 3 bases, and 12 bases separated the two germline ends. CDR1 MNHEY and CDR2 SVGEGT come from the germline V gene. The CDR3 DNA reads TGTGCCAGCAGGCCTCAGGGGTTTGGGGCCAACGTCCTGACTTTC. Translation gives CASRPQGFGANVLTF.

This chain links TRBV29-1 with TRBJ2-3; maybe TRBD2 (7 bases). The germline V gene encodes CDR1 SQVTM and CDR2 ANQGSEA. This CDR3 region has 12 residues. V lost 5 bases, J lost 7 bases, and 13 bases lay in between. CDR3 coding DNA: TGCAGCGTTAGGGGGGGCGTAAATACGCAGTATTTT. It is translated as CSVRGGVNTQYF.

The V call is TRBV11-2, the J call TRBJ1-4, with D possibly matching TRBD1 (5 bases). Germline CDR1 is SGHAT and CDR2 is FQNNGV. The V gene lost 1 base and the J gene lost 0 bases, with 9 bases spanning the gap. The CDR3 has 16 residues. The CDR3 sequence: CASSLVGQTTNEKLFF. DNA of the CDR3: TGTGCCAGCAGCTTAGTGGGGCAGACAACTAATGAAAAACTGTTTTTT. The full variable domain, rest sourced from reference TRBV11-2 and TRBJ1-4, is EAGVAQSPRYKIIEKRQSVAFWCNPISGHATLYWYQQILGQGPKLLIQFQNNGVVDDSQLPKDRFSAERLKGVDSTLKIQPAKLEDSAVYLCASSLVGQTTNEKLFFGSGTQLSVL.

There are a few counts of this clonotype. The rearrangement links TRBV27 to TRBJ2-1, with D perhaps assigned TRBD1 or TRBD2 (5 bases each). The CDR3 covers 16 residues. Germline CDR1 is MNHEY and CDR2 is SMNVEV (reference sequence). V lost 4 bases, J lost 0 bases, and 13 bases lay in between. The CDR3 loop is CASSYRGTSSYNEQFF. In nucleotides, the CDR3 is TGTGCCAGCAGTTATCGGGGCACGAGCTCCTACAATGAGCAGTTCTTC.

The rearrangement joins TRBV29-1 to TRBJ1-3; 8 bases map to TRBD1. Trimming took 3 bases from V and 0 from J; bases not matched to a gene: 4. The CDR3 contains 15 residues. The germline CDR1 and CDR2 sequences are SQVTM and ANQGSEA. Written as DNA, the CDR3 is TGCAGCGTTGATGCCGGGACAGGCTCTGGAAACACCATATATTTT. Protein: CSVDAGTGSGNTIYF.

The chain carries TRBV7-2 and TRBJ2-5; D is unclear. The CDR3 consists of 12 residues. Germline V lookup: CDR1 SGHTA, CDR2 FQGNSA. Between the trimmed V and J ends, which lost 4 bases and 11 bases, there was a span of 14 bases. CDR3 protein: CASSSQSPKQYF. The CDR3 DNA reads TGTGCCAGCAGCTCCCAATCCCCCAAGCAGTACTTC. The complete variable domain, with remaining parts taken from reference TRBV7-2 and TRBJ2-5, reads GAGVSQSPSNKVTEKGKDVELRCDPISGHTALYWYRQSLGQGLEFLIYFQGNSAPDKSGLPSDRFSAERTGGSVSTLTIQRTQQEDSAVYLCASSSQSPKQYFGPGTRLLVL.

The chain is built from TRBV7-9 and TRBJ2-1, with D uncertain. CDR1 and CDR2 (germline): SEHNR, FQNEAQ (reference sequence). V gave up 5 bases and J gave up 15 bases, with 23 bases separating them. CDR3 length: 14 amino acids. CDR3 region: CASSTPRLPPHRFF. The DNA of the CDR3 is TGTGCCAGCAGCACCCCGAGGCTACCCCCCCACCGGTTCTTC.

The chain combines TRBV7-9 with TRBJ2-5; D is possibly TRBD1 (5 bases). Trimming stripped 7 bases from V and 11 bases from J, with 23 bases between. The CDR3 runs to 14 residues. Germline CDR1 and CDR2: SEHNR and FQNEAQ (reference sequence). The CDR3 DNA reads TGTGCCAGCACCCCTTTGGGGCTTAAGGCGGAGCAGTACTTC. It encodes CASTPLGLKAEQYF.

V usage is TRBV27 and J usage is TRBJ2-3; unclear D gene. Germline CDR1 and CDR2: MNHEY and SMNVEV (reference sequence). The CDR3 totals 13 residues. V was cut by 4 bases and J by 2 bases, with 7 bases left in between. CDR3 DNA sequence: TGTGCCAGCAGTTCACCCTACACAGATACGCAGTATTTT. It is translated as CASSSPYTDTQYF.

In its sample, this clonotype was seen a few times. The chain couples TRBV4-1 to TRBJ2-1; D is ambiguous. Looked up from germline, CDR1 is MGHRA and CDR2 is YSYEKL. V lost 0 bases, J lost 12 bases, and 12 bases lay in between. The CDR3 spans 13 residues. The chain's CDR3 is CASSQESSVGQFF. The CDR3 DNA reads as TGCGCCAGCAGCCAAGAGTCTTCTGTAGGGCAGTTCTTC.

The CDR3 nucleotides read TGTGCCAGCAGTGACACGAGCGGGGGAAAAACCGGGGAGCTGTTTTTT. The encoded protein is CASSDTSGGKTGELFF. The gene calls are TRBV2 and TRBJ2-2, with 8 bases that match TRBD2. The CDR3 length is 16 residues. V was pared by 3 bases and J by 5 bases, with 8 bases of the junction left unmatched. Germline CDR1 is SNHLY and CDR2 is FYNNEI.

V gene TRBV18 combines with J gene TRBJ2-1; 10 bases fit TRBD1. The CDR3 runs 16 residues. Germline V lookup: CDR1 KGHSH, CDR2 LQKENI. V lost 1 base, J lost 8 bases, and 8 bases stayed unmatched. The CDR3 loop reads CASSPQFGTGADEQFF. Written as DNA, the CDR3 is TGTGCCAGCTCACCACAATTTGGGACAGGGGCCGATGAGCAGTTCTTC.

This chain uses TRBV9 with TRBJ2-2; D gene unclear. Germline CDR1 is SGDLS and CDR2 is YYNGEE. CDR3 length equals 16 residues. Trimming left V 4 bases short and J 2 bases short, with 15 bases between. The CDR3 region is CASSPSIGENTGELFF. The CDR3 nucleotides read TGTGCCAGCAGCCCATCAATTGGGGAAAACACCGGGGAGCTGTTTTTT.

The sample holds a few counts of this clonotype. J is TRBJ1-6 and V is TRBV2; D possibly corresponds to TRBD1 (5 bases). CDR1 is SNHLY, CDR2 FYNNEI, per germline. There are 15 residues in the CDR3. Trimming took 2 bases from V and 4 from J, leaving 9 bases between them. The CDR3 nucleotides read TGTGCCAGCAGTGAAAGGACACAATATAATTCACCCCTCCACTTT. Residues: CASSERTQYNSPLHF.

This clonotype was counted between two and nine times. The genes are TRBV5-1 and TRBJ2-7; tentatively, D is TRBD2 (6 bases). The V gene lost 0 bases and the J gene lost 5 bases, with 15 bases spanning the gap. The CDR3 is 15 amino acids. Germline V gene data show CDR1 as SGHRS and CDR2 as YFSETQ. CDR3 DNA: TGCGCCAGCAGCTTGGACCGGGGAGGAGCCCACGAGCAGTACTTC. It codes for CASSLDRGGAHEQYF.

This clonotype has a count of ten or more. A clone one base away is much larger, so this may be a read error. The chain carries TRBV5-5 and TRBJ1-1, with unresolved D. CDR1 is SGHKS and CDR2 is YYEKEE in the germline V gene (reference sequence). This CDR3 has 14 amino acids. V lost 1 base, J lost 4 bases, and 11 bases lay in between. The CDR3 region is CASSLWDRGTEAFF. The CDR3 coding sequence is TGTGCCAGCAGCTTGTGGGATCGTGGCACTGAAGCTTTCTTT.

This clonotype appeared a few times. CDR3 loop: CASSLPRDSRELFF. The CDR3 bases are TGTGCCAGCAGCCTCCCTCGGGACTCTAGGGAGCTGTTTTTT. V usage is TRBV21-1 and J usage is TRBJ2-2; the DNA was not compared with TRBD2, the D call given in the table. TRBV21-1 is termed a pseudogene. This CDR3 contains 14 residues.